Below are 20 T cell receptor beta chains sequenced from a single sample in a study of blood T cell repertoires in COVID-19. Assay used: immunoSEQ multiplex PCR; TCRdb lists only in-frame clones, some missing. The sample carries 250,000 to 300,000 clones, just under 90% recorded once. The sequenced sample consisted of PBMCs or T cells enriched from blood (not recorded which). The receptors here all came from a woman between 45 and 60 years old who had been exposed to COVID-19.

The chain combines TRBV18 with TRBJ2-7; possible D gene TRBD2, 5 bases. This CDR3 is built from 13 residues. CDR1 is KGHSH, CDR2 LQKENI, per germline. V dropped 6 bases and J dropped 1 base, with 10 bases sitting between them. The CDR3 DNA reads as TGTGCCAGCTCCCGCGGGCCTTCCTACGAGCAGTACTTC. Translating gives CASSRGPSYEQYF.

This clone showed up just a few times. This chain links TRBV6-5 with TRBJ1-1; 7 nucleotides line up with TRBD1. After removal of 8 bases from V and 4 bases from J, the junction contained 4 bases not matched to a gene. Per germline, CDR1 MNHEY and CDR2 SVGAGI. CDR3 length: 12 amino acids. The CDR3 coding sequence is TGTGCCAGCTCTACAGGGGTCACTGAAGCTTTCTTT. As protein: CASSTGVTEAFF.

The V gene is TRBV7-2, the J gene TRBJ2-5; 12 bases fit TRBD2. This CDR3 is built from 15 residues. Germline V gene lookup returns CDR1 SGHTA and CDR2 FQGNSA. The ends lost 5 bases at V and 5 bases at J; junction bases unmatched: 6. CDR3 bases: TGTGCCAGCAGCAATAGACTAGCGGGGGCGGAGACCCAGTACTTC. It is translated as CASSNRLAGAETQYF.

The chain employs TRBV30 and TRBJ2-1; D is perhaps TRBD2 (6 bases). Germline V gives CDR1 GTSNPN, CDR2 SVGIG (reference sequence). The CDR3 length is 12 residues. V dropped 3 bases and J dropped 9 bases, with 12 bases sitting between them. CDR3: CAWRPLAPEQFF. CDR3 DNA sequence: TGTGCCTGGAGACCCCTAGCGCCTGAGCAGTTCTTC.

The genes are TRBV2 and TRBJ2-1, with TRBD1 matching 7 bases. In germline, CDR1 is SNHLY, CDR2 FYNNEI. The ends lost 5 bases at V and 6 bases at J; junction bases unmatched: 4. The CDR3 spans 13 residues. Here the CDR3 reads CASSSDRVNEQFF. The CDR3 nucleotides are TGTGCCAGCAGTTCTGACAGGGTCAATGAGCAGTTCTTC.

The chain has TRBV7-9 and TRBJ2-1; 10 nucleotides align to TRBD1. The trim removed 6 bases at V and 6 bases at J, leaving 8 bases unmatched. The CDR3 covers 15 residues. Germline V gene data show CDR1 as SEHNR and CDR2 as FQNEAQ (reference sequence). The CDR3 DNA reads as TGTGCCAGCAGTCAACGACAGGGGGCCCTCAATGAGCAGTTCTTC. As protein: CASSQRQGALNEQFF. Variable domain in full (rest from reference TRBV7-9 and TRBJ2-1): DTGVSQNPRHKITKRGQNVTFRCDPISEHNRLYWYRQTLGQGPEFLTYFQNEAQLEKSRLLSDRFSAERPKGSFSTLEIQRTEQGDSAMYLCASSQRQGALNEQFFGPGTRLTVL.

The chain uses TRBV5-1 and TRBJ1-2, with 8 positions matching TRBD1. From germline, CDR1 is SGHRS and CDR2 YFSETQ. V gave up 5 bases and J gave up 0 bases; unmatched junction bases: 12. The CDR3 is 17 amino acids. The CDR3 loop reads CASRPGTGYPANYGYTF. The CDR3 bases are TGCGCCAGCAGACCCGGGACAGGCTACCCAGCTAACTATGGCTACACCTTC.

V is TRBV6-5 and J is TRBJ1-1; D gene ambiguous. Trimming stripped 7 bases from V and 4 bases from J, with 13 bases between. Per germline, CDR1 MNHEY and CDR2 SVGAGI. CDR3 length equals 13 residues. CDR3 nucleotide sequence: TGTGCCAGCAAGCTAGAGGTCCTCACTGAAGCTTTCTTT. The encoded protein is CASKLEVLTEAFF.

The gene calls are TRBV27 and TRBJ2-3; 9 bases align to TRBD1. With 7 bases clipped from V and 3 bases from J, the junction kept 5 bases outside the gene matches. CDR3 length equals 14 residues. Germline V lookup: CDR1 MNHEY, CDR2 SMNVEV (reference sequence). The CDR3 loop reads CASKRDRETDTQYF. DNA for the CDR3: TGTGCCAGCAAAAGGGACAGGGAGACAGATACGCAGTATTTT.

This clone was detected only a few times. CDR3 coding DNA: TGTGCCAGCAGCTCCCGCCCACCTTTCGGGACACCCCTTTACGAGCAGTACTTC. It translates to CASSSRPPFGTPLYEQYF. The chain is built from TRBV7-2 and TRBJ2-7; weak D call: TRBD1 (6 bases). V was cut by 4 bases and J by 4 bases, with 26 bases left in between. The CDR3 covers 18 residues. Germline V gene lookup returns CDR1 SGHTA and CDR2 FQGNSA.

The chain has TRBV7-2 and TRBJ1-2; 9 nucleotides align to TRBD1. From germline, CDR1 is SGHTA and CDR2 FQGNSA. The CDR3 is 14 residues long. Trimming at V came to 5 bases and at J to 4 bases, leaving 5 bases not matched to a gene. CDR3 region: CASSPTGGSYGYTF. The CDR3 DNA is TGTGCCAGCAGCCCGACAGGGGGAAGCTATGGCTACACCTTC. The variable domain in full, with the rest retrieved from reference TRBV7-2 and TRBJ1-2, is GAGVSQSPSNKVTEKGKDVELRCDPISGHTALYWYRQSLGQGLEFLIYFQGNSAPDKSGLPSDRFSAERTGGSVSTLTIQRTQQEDSAVYLCASSPTGGSYGYTFGSGTRLTVV.

This sequence joins TRBV27 and TRBJ1-1, with a weak D call TRBD1 (6 bases). Germline CDR1 MNHEY, CDR2 SMNVEV (reference sequence). V shed 5 bases and J shed 4 bases, with 17 bases lying between them. CDR3 length: 15 residues. CDR3 nucleotide sequence: TGTGCCAGCAGTCGGGGGGCCGCAAGCGCCACTGAAGCTTTCTTT. Translated, it gives CASSRGAASATEAFF.

The rearrangement uses TRBV19 and TRBJ2-1, with D tentatively TRBD1 (6 bases). The CDR3 consists of 15 residues. The V end was cut by 6 bases, the J end by 4 bases, with 16 bases between. From germline, CDR1 is LNHDA and CDR2 SQIVND (reference sequence). The CDR3 bases are TGTGCCAGTAGCGAAGAAAAGGGGGTTTACAATGAGCAGTTCTTC. It yields the protein CASSEEKGVYNEQFF.

This sequence joins TRBV2 and TRBJ1-3; no firm D call. The germline V and J ends were trimmed by 6 bases and 0 bases, with 12 bases remaining between them. The germline V gene has CDR1 SNHLY and CDR2 FYNNEI. The CDR3 is 15 residues long. CDR3 residues: CASSLRVSSGNTIYF. The CDR3 DNA sequence: TGTGCCAGCAGCTTACGGGTGAGCTCTGGAAACACCATATATTTT.

The V and J genes are TRBV14 and TRBJ2-5; D possibly corresponds to TRBD1 (6 bases). CDR3 length: 16 amino acids. V was clipped by 4 bases and J by 3 bases, with 18 bases between them. Germline V lookup: CDR1 SGHDN, CDR2 FVKESK. This CDR3 reads CASSRFGTGMEETQYF. CDR3 bases: TGTGCCAGCAGCCGGTTTGGAACAGGGATGGAAGAGACCCAGTACTTC. Variable domain in full (rest from reference TRBV14 and TRBJ2-5): EAGVTQFPSHSVIEKGQTVTLRCDPISGHDNLYWYRRVMGKEIKFLLHFVKESKQDESGMPNNRFLAERTGGTYSTLKVQPAELEDSGVYFCASSRFGTGMEETQYFGPGTRLLVL.

The chain combines TRBV7-2 with TRBJ1-1; D gene ambiguous. The germline V gene encodes CDR1 SGHTA and CDR2 FQGNSA. The CDR3 has 12 residues. Deletions cut 4 bases from V and 5 bases from J, with 8 bases between. The chain's CDR3 is CASSSGGTEAFF. CDR3 bases: TGTGCCAGCAGCTCGGGCGGGACTGAAGCTTTCTTT.

The chain couples TRBV28 to TRBJ1-6; no clear D gene. CDR1 is MDHEN and CDR2 is SYDVKM in the germline V gene. The CDR3 runs to 14 residues. V lost 4 bases and J lost 8, with 12 bases in between. This CDR3 reads CASSSNQLYSPLHF. The CDR3 nucleotides read TGTGCCAGCAGTTCAAATCAACTGTATTCACCCCTCCACTTT.

This clone was counted a single time. The chain recombines TRBV6-1 with TRBJ2-7, with 7 bases fitting TRBD1. Germline-derived CDR1 and CDR2 are MNHNS and SASEGT. The trim removed 4 bases at V and 0 bases at J, leaving 12 bases unmatched. CDR3 length equals 17 residues. In nucleotides, the CDR3 is TGTGCCAGCAGTGGAGACGGCCGATGGACAGGCTCCTACGAGCAGTACTTC. Amino acids: CASSGDGRWTGSYEQYF.

The chain is built from TRBV30 and TRBJ2-6, with D maybe TRBD1 (5 bases). The V and J ends lost 6 bases and 12 bases respectively, with 21 bases between them. CDR3 length: 14 residues. Germline CDR1 reads GTSNPN; CDR2 reads SVGIG (reference sequence). The CDR3 here is CACPRLVGRAVLTF. The CDR3 DNA follows: TGTGCCTGCCCGCGGCTCGTGGGGCGAGCCGTCCTGACTTTC.

The chain combines TRBV11-1 with TRBJ2-3; 10 bases map to TRBD2. Germline lookup yields CDR1 SGHAT and CDR2 FQDESV (reference sequence). This CDR3 has 16 residues. Losses at the gene ends were 5 bases for V and 7 bases for J; bases not matched to a gene: 12. The CDR3 DNA reads TGTGCCAGCAGCCGAGAGACAAGCGGGGGGGCGTATACGCAGTATTTT. It specifies CASSRETSGGAYTQYF. Supplemented by reference TRBV11-1 and TRBJ2-3, the full variable domain reads EAEVAQSPRYKITEKSQAVAFWCDPISGHATLYWYRQILGQGPELLVQFQDESVVDDSQLPKDRFSAERLKGVDSTLKIQPAELGDSAMYLCASSRETSGGAYTQYFGPGTRLTVL.